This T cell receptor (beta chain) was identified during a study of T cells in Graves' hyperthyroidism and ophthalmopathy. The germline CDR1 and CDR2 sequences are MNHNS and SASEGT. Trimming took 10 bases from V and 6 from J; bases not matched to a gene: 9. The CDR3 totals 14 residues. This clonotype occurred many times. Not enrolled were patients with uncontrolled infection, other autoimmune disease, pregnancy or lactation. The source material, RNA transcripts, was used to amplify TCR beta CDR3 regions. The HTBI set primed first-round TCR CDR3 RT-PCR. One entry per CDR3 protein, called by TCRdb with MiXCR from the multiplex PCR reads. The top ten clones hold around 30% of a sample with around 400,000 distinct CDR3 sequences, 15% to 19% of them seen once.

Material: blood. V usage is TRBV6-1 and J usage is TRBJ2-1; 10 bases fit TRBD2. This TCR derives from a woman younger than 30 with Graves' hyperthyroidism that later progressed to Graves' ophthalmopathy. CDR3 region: CATWLTSGCNEQFF. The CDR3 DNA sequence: TGTGCCACCTGGCTGACTAGCGGGTGCAATGAGCAGTTCTTC.